Below, 2 T cell receptor beta chains from the same sample are listed, as sequenced in a study of T cell clonality in common variable immunodeficiency. Clones were read by immunoSEQ multiplex PCR, and TCRdb kept only the in-frame ones, dropping some. The sample includes 35,000 to 50,000 clones, none of them occurring once. What was sequenced was peripheral blood mononuclear cells. These TCRs come from a person aged 18-69 years in good health.

This clone occurred many times. The read stops 3 residues short of the end of the CDR3; the missing end is completed from the germline J gene. This chain connects TRBV5-4 to TRBJ2-1; 9 positions agree with TRBD1. CDR3 length: 15 residues. Germline V gene data show CDR1 as SGHNT and CDR2 as YYREEE (reference sequence). Trimming removed 4 bases from V and 2 bases from J; junction bases left unmatched: 4. The sequenced part of the CDR3 DNA is TGTGCCAGCAGCCCCGGACAGGGGACCTACAATGAG. Amino acids: CASSPGQGTYNE. The complete CDR3 sequence is CASSPGQGTYNEQFF.

In this sample, this clone turned up many times. The read terminates 3 residues ahead of where the CDR3 ends, so the germline J gene completes it. The V gene is TRBV6-2 or TRBV6-3, the J gene TRBJ1-2; D unresolved. This CDR3 comprises 15 residues. Trimming removed 6 bases from V and 4 bases from J, with 18 bases in between. Germline V gene sequence: CDR1 MNHEY, CDR2 SVGEGT. Incomplete CDR3 DNA: TGTGCCAGCAGATTTAATTCCGGCGGATTCTATGGC. It is translated as CASRFNSGGFYG. The whole CDR3 sequence reads CASRFNSGGFYGYTF.